Listed here is a single T cell receptor beta chain. The sample comes from a study of control samples from healthy donors and cancer patients. Method: immunoSEQ multiplex PCR; TCRdb's copy keeps in-frame clones and lacks some. The sample records some 66,000 clones, approximately 85% being singletons. Material: blood. The TCR was taken from a man aged 35 to 55 in good health.

CDR3 region: CASSQGQGLNQPQHF. The CDR3 DNA follows: TGTGCCAGCAGCCAAGGACAGGGGCTCAATCAGCCCCAGCATTTT. The chain links TRBV4-2 to TRBJ1-5; 8 bases agree with TRBD1. After removal of 1 base from V and 3 bases from J, the junction contained 2 bases not matched to a gene. CDR1 is LGHNA, CDR2 YNFKEQ, per germline. This CDR3 is built from 15 residues.